This T cell receptor beta chain was captured by sequencing in a study of OX40 agonist ivuxolimab in advanced cancers. For the study at large: Partial responses were achieved by three patients, one with hepatocellular carcinoma and two with cutaneous melanoma.

The repertoire was sequenced with immunoSEQ multiplex PCR; TCRdb's copy has only in-frame clones and lacks some. The table includes about 150,000 clones, 85% to 95% detected once. This clone has just a few counts. As yet, its antigen is unknown. CDR1 MDHEN and CDR2 SYDVKM come from the germline V gene. The V and J ends lost 4 bases and 0 bases respectively, with 12 bases between them. The CDR3 runs to 15 residues. Overall study results and limits: CD8+ T cells showed, on average, more clonal expansion than CD4+ cells. Partial responders receiving 0.1-3.0 mg/kg showed among the lowest clonal expansion.

Specimen: CD4+ or CD8+ T cells sorted from blood, collected in a trial of the OX40 agonist ivuxolimab. The clonotype comes from an adult with an advanced solid tumor such as melanoma, head and neck, liver or kidney cancer. The rearrangement uses TRBV28 and TRBJ1-1; possibly TRBD1 for D (5 bases). The CDR3: CASSSSGGMNTEAFF. DNA for the CDR3: TGTGCCAGCAGTTCCTCGGGGGGGATGAACACTGAAGCTTTCTTT.